These 21 T cell receptor beta chains share one sample of origin, sequenced in a study of T-cell reconstitution after alpha-beta-depleted transplantation in children. Unique molecular identifiers were incorporated during preparation of the TCRbeta library. TCRdb processed the PCR reads anew with MiXCR; each CDR3 protein has one entry. The table records approximately 240,000 distinct CDR3 sequences, approximately 10% of them present only once. This material consisted of PBMCs, taken before TCRalphabeta/CD19-depleted stem cell transplant. Receptors were obtained from a child less than two years old with acute myeloid leukemia, due to receive a stem cell transplant.

This clonotype was counted many times. J is TRBJ2-5 and V is TRBV20-1, with D perhaps TRBD1 (5 bases). Germline CDR1 reads DFQATT; CDR2 reads SNEGSKA (reference sequence). This CDR3 has 14 amino acids. The V gene lost 6 bases and the J gene lost 5 bases, with 19 bases spanning the gap. Here the CDR3 DNA reads TGCAGTGCCCCTATGGACATTTACATGGAGACCCAGTACTTC. Translated: CSAPMDIYMETQYF.

This clonotype was counted only a few times. V is TRBV30 and J is TRBJ2-6, with D unresolved. CDR3 length: 14 amino acids. Germline CDR1 GTSNPN, CDR2 SVGIG (reference sequence). Trimming stripped 2 bases from V and 2 bases from J, with 7 bases between. CDR3 nucleotide sequence: TGTGCCTGGAGTTGGATAACTGGGGCCAACGTCCTGACTTTC. Its protein product is CAWSWITGANVLTF.

This clonotype was detected only a few times. V usage is TRBV5-1 and J usage is TRBJ1-1; D possibly corresponds to TRBD1 (6 bases). The CDR3 is 11 residues long. Trimming shortened V by 7 bases and J by 5 bases, and 9 bases separated the two germline ends. Germline V gene lookup returns CDR1 SGHRS and CDR2 YFSETQ. The CDR3 is CASGGATEAFF. CDR3 coding DNA: TGCGCCAGCGGGGGGGCAACTGAAGCTTTCTTT.

This clonotype was picked up many times. The chain is built from TRBV5-5 and TRBJ1-5; a weak D match, TRBD1 (5 bases). From germline, CDR1 is SGHKS and CDR2 YYEKEE (reference sequence). CDR3 length: 16 amino acids. V dropped 3 bases and J dropped 0 bases, with 13 bases sitting between them. This CDR3 is CASSSRGVSSNQPQHF. CDR3 bases: TGTGCCAGCAGCTCCCGGGGGGTCAGTAGCAATCAGCCCCAGCATTTT.

This clonotype was seen many times. This rearrangement joins TRBV5-5 to TRBJ1-1, with D unresolved. Per the germline V gene, CDR1 is SGHKS and CDR2 is YYEKEE (reference sequence). The CDR3 contains 13 residues. V lost 0 bases, J lost 4 bases, and 7 bases lay in between. CDR3: CASSLGFGTEAFF. The CDR3 DNA reads as TGTGCCAGCAGCTTGGGCTTTGGCACTGAAGCTTTCTTT. The full variable domain, its missing parts supplied by reference TRBV5-5 and TRBJ1-1, is DAGVTQSPTHLIKTRGQQVTLRCSPISGHKSVSWYQQVLGQGPQFIFQYYEKEERGRGNFPDRFSARQFPNYSSELNVNALLLGDSALYLCASSLGFGTEAFFGQGTRLTVV.

This clonotype was picked up many times. The V and J genes are TRBV3-1 and TRBJ2-1, with D perhaps matching TRBD2 (6 bases). This CDR3 is built from 15 residues. V was shortened by 0 bases and J by 9 bases, with 15 bases between the two germline ends. Germline CDR1 and CDR2: LGHDT and YNNKEL (reference sequence). CDR3 protein: CASSQESRRRGEQFF. The CDR3 DNA is TGTGCCAGCAGCCAAGAAAGCCGACGGCGGGGTGAGCAGTTCTTC.

This clonotype was picked up many times. The rearrangement uses TRBV20-1 and TRBJ2-1; TRBD2 matches at 10 bases. The CDR3 runs 18 residues. Trimming cost V 4 bases and J 8 bases; bases outside gene matches: 20. Germline V gene data show CDR1 as DFQATT and CDR2 as SNEGSKA (reference sequence). CDR3 loop: CSATVSTSGRTLRDEQFF. The CDR3, as DNA: TGCAGTGCTACCGTCTCGACTAGCGGGCGGACGTTAAGGGATGAGCAGTTCTTC.

The genes are TRBV25-1 and TRBJ2-1; TRBD1 is a possible D gene (6 bases). The V end lost 2 bases, the J end lost 7 bases, and 15 bases lay between the germline ends. The CDR3 loop spans 15 amino acids. Per the germline V gene, CDR1 is MGHDK and CDR2 is SYGVNS. The CDR3: CASSEGGWRSNEQFF. In DNA, the CDR3 is TGTGCCAGCAGTGAAGGGGGCTGGCGGTCGAATGAGCAGTTCTTC.

On this clonotype itself: A much larger clone is a single base away; this may be a read error. The CDR3 does not end in the conserved phenylalanine or tryptophan, so this is likely a read error. The V and J genes are TRBV5-1 and TRBJ2-5; TRBD1 agrees at 7 bases. In germline, CDR1 is SGHRS, CDR2 YFSETQ. V gave up 5 bases and J gave up 2 bases; unmatched junction bases: 6. CDR3 size: 14 residues. The chain's CDR3 is CASRVTGRQETQYL. For the CDR3, the DNA is TGCGCCAGCAGAGTGACAGGGCGTCAAGAGACCCAGTACCTC.

This clonotype was detected many times. The DNA for the CDR3 is TGTGCCAGCAGCGCAGTAGGTATCTCGAGCTCCTACAATGAGCAGTTCTTC. This gives the protein CASSAVGISSSYNEQFF. The chain couples TRBV9 to TRBJ2-1; unclear D gene. The CDR3 consists of 17 residues. In germline, CDR1 is SGDLS, CDR2 YYNGEE. The ends were cut back, 3 bases at V and 0 bases at J, with 16 bases in the middle.

This clonotype was detected many times. This chain connects TRBV9 to TRBJ2-6; no clear D. The CDR3 is 14 amino acids. Germline V gene sequence: CDR1 SGDLS, CDR2 YYNGEE. The ends were cut back, 3 bases at V and 0 bases at J, with 4 bases in the middle. CDR3 sequence (DNA): TGTGCCAGCAGCGGTCCCTCTGGGGCCAACGTCCTGACTTTC. Amino acid sequence: CASSGPSGANVLTF.

This clonotype was seen at least ten times. This rearrangement joins TRBV27 to TRBJ2-6, with 10 bases aligning to TRBD1. J lost 2 bases, V lost 3 bases, and 13 bases had no gene match. Germline CDR1 is MNHEY and CDR2 is SMNVEV (reference sequence). The length of the CDR3 is 20 residues. CDR3 bases: TGTGCCAGCAGTTTGAGTTCATCGGGACAGGGGTCGGCTGGGGCCAACGTCCTGACTTTC. Protein product: CASSLSSSGQGSAGANVLTF.

The table lists this clonotype with many counts. The chain combines TRBV20-1 with TRBJ2-5; TRBD2 matches 13 bases. CDR3 length: 17 residues. J gave up 2 bases and V 0 bases, and 6 bases lay outside the gene matches. From germline, CDR1 is DFQATT and CDR2 SNEGSKA (reference sequence). Written as DNA, the CDR3 is TGCAGTGCTAGAGATCAGGGACTAGCGGGGTCGCAAGAGACCCAGTACTTC. Its translation: CSARDQGLAGSQETQYF.

This chain joins TRBV7-2 and TRBJ2-1, with 11 bases fitting TRBD2. The CDR3 contains 14 residues. With 4 bases clipped from V and 7 bases from J, the junction kept 3 bases outside the gene matches. Per germline, CDR1 SGHTA and CDR2 FQGNSA. Here the CDR3 reads CASSSVAGGNEQFF. CDR3 nucleotide sequence: TGTGCCAGCAGCTCGGTAGCGGGAGGGAATGAGCAGTTCTTC.

This clonotype occurred many times. The J gene is TRBJ2-1, the V gene TRBV20-1; no clear D gene. This CDR3 has 14 residues. CDR1 and CDR2 from the germline V gene are DFQATT and SNEGSKA (reference sequence). Trimming pared 1 base from V and 0 bases from J, leaving 7 bases between. CDR3: CSARGPVSYNEQFF. In DNA, the CDR3 is TGCAGTGCTAGAGGGCCTGTCTCCTACAATGAGCAGTTCTTC.

This clonotype appeared many times. The chain joins TRBV30 to TRBJ1-6; D is unclear. The CDR3 spans 12 residues. The germline V and J ends were trimmed by 1 base and 7 bases, with 5 bases remaining between them. Germline loops: CDR1 GTSNPN, CDR2 SVGIG (reference sequence). The CDR3 region is CAWSAANSPLHF. CDR3 nucleotides: TGTGCCTGGAGTGCGGCAAATTCACCCCTCCACTTT. Together with reference TRBV30 and TRBJ1-6, the CDR3 gives the full variable domain: SQTIHQWPATLVQPVGSPLSLECTVEGTSNPNLYWYRQAAGRGLQLLFYSVGIGQISSEVPQNLSASRPQDRQFILSSKKLLLSDSGFYLCAWSAANSPLHFGNGTRLTVT.

The chain has TRBV6-2 or TRBV6-3 and TRBJ2-5; the match to TRBD1 covers 9 bases. There are 13 residues in the CDR3. V lost 6 bases, J lost 5 bases, and 4 bases stayed unmatched. CDR1 is MNHEY, CDR2 SVGEGT, per germline. The CDR3 is CASRQGQGETQYF. In nucleotides, the CDR3 is TGTGCCAGCAGGCAGGGACAGGGTGAGACCCAGTACTTC.

This clonotype appeared many times. The chain uses TRBV12-3 or TRBV12-4 and TRBJ2-3; D uncertain. CDR3 size: 14 residues. The V and J ends lost 3 bases and 0 bases respectively, with 7 bases between them. Written as DNA, the CDR3 is TGTGCCAGCAGTTTTCCCCTTAGCACAGATACGCAGTATTTT. Its protein is CASSFPLSTDTQYF.

This clonotype was counted many times. A junction end diverges from the germline sequence, so it may reflect a read error. The rearrangement joins TRBV29-1 to TRBJ2-1; maybe TRBD1 (5 bases). The CDR3 runs 11 residues. Germline V gene lookup returns CDR1 SQVTM and CDR2 ANQGSEA. Here the CDR3 reads CCVFRGGEQFF. The CDR3 coding sequence is TGCTGCGTCTTTAGGGGTGGTGAGCAGTTCTTC.

This clonotype has at least ten counts. V is TRBV5-6 and J is TRBJ2-7; 11 bases agree with TRBD2. Trimming took 2 bases from V and 2 from J; bases not matched to a gene: 9. Looked up from germline, CDR1 is SGHDT and CDR2 is YYEEEE. This CDR3 is 17 amino acids long. In DNA form, the CDR3 reads TGTGCCAGCAGCTTTTTCCTAGCGGGAGGAGGGACCTACGAGCAGTACTTC. Protein product: CASSFFLAGGGTYEQYF. Full variable domain (remainder filled in from reference TRBV5-6 and TRBJ2-7): DAGVTQSPTHLIKTRGQQVTLRCSPKSGHDTVSWYQQALGQGPQFIFQYYEEEERQRGNFPDRFSGHQFPNYSSELNVNALLLGDSALYLCASSFFLAGGGTYEQYFGPGTRLTVT.

This clonotype has a single count. A much more abundant neighbour one base away suggests this may be a read error. The J gene is TRBJ1-1, the V gene TRBV2; D is perhaps TRBD1 (6 bases). The CDR3 has 19 amino acids. In germline, CDR1 is SNHLY, CDR2 FYNNEI. CDR3 residues: CARSLGFGGRGLGNTEAFF. In DNA form, the CDR3 reads TGTGCCCGCAGTTTGGGCTTCGGGGGCCGGGGGCTGGGGAACACTGAAGCTTTCTTT.